The rows below give T cell receptor beta chains drawn from one sample of a study of regulatory T cells in long-lasting Graves disease. TCRdb redid the calling of the multiplex PCR reads with MiXCR, one entry per CDR3 protein. The table lists approximately 350,000 distinct CDR3 sequences, about an eighth of them singletons. Another study also made use of these data, one on T cells in Graves' hyperthyroidism and ophthalmopathy.

Sequences were derived from peripheral blood mononuclear cells (PBMCs), sampled at new diagnosis, from a patient treated with antithyroid drugs. The receptors shown here come from a woman aged 18-29 years with Graves disease. The CDR3 runs from the conserved cysteine through the conserved F or W. Fields, in order: D gene, V gene, J gene, clone size, CDR3 protein, CDR3 DNA. A D gene is named only where the DNA matches it firmly. The size field is filled for only some rows; it gives once, few, many or a size class.

d_gene: .; v_gene: TRBV5-1; j_gene: TRBJ2-1; abundance: few; CDR3aa: CASSLWDGPYNEQFF; CDR3nt: TGCGCCAGCAGCTTGTGGGACGGCCCCTACAATGAGCAGTTCTTC
d_gene: TRBD1; v_gene: TRBV27; j_gene: TRBJ1-1; abundance: many; CDR3aa: CASTLTPGGLGTEAFF; CDR3nt: TGTGCCAGCACCCTAACCCCAGGGGGCTTAGGAACTGAAGCTTTCTTT
d_gene: TRBD1; v_gene: TRBV12-3/TRBV12-4; j_gene: TRBJ1-2; abundance: many; CDR3aa: CASSFTSGTGLYGYTF; CDR3nt: TGTGCCAGCAGTTTCACCTCCGGGACAGGATTATATGGCTACACCTTC
d_gene: .; v_gene: TRBV24-1; j_gene: TRBJ2-2; abundance: .; CDR3aa: CATARGAGELFF; CDR3nt: TGTGCCACCGCCCGGGGCGCCGGGGAGCTGTTTTTT
d_gene: TRBD2; v_gene: TRBV20-1; j_gene: TRBJ2-5; abundance: .; CDR3aa: CSASRGGGQETQYF; CDR3nt: TGCAGTGCTAGTCGCGGGGGAGGGCAAGAGACCCAGTACTTC
d_gene: .; v_gene: TRBV7-6; j_gene: TRBJ1-1; abundance: many; CDR3aa: CASSRSENTEAFF; CDR3nt: TGTGCCAGCAGCCGTTCAGAGAACACTGAAGCTTTCTTT
d_gene: .; v_gene: TRBV12-3/TRBV12-4; j_gene: TRBJ2-3; abundance: .; CDR3aa: CASSLALYVRSTHLADTQYF; CDR3nt: TGTGCCAGCAGTTTAGCCCTATATGTAAGGTCCACTCATCTGGCAGATACGCAGTATTTT
d_gene: .; v_gene: TRBV5-1; j_gene: TRBJ2-3; abundance: .; CDR3aa: CASSLAAADGTQYF; CDR3nt: TGCGCCAGCAGCTTGGCCGCAGCCGATGGTACGCAGTATTTT
d_gene: .; v_gene: TRBV15; j_gene: TRBJ2-1; abundance: few; CDR3aa: CATSISRGRFGEQFF; CDR3nt: TGTGCCACCAGCATAAGCAGGGGCAGATTCGGTGAGCAGTTCTTC
d_gene: .; v_gene: TRBV12-3/TRBV12-4; j_gene: TRBJ2-5; abundance: many; CDR3aa: CASSFHGTQYF; CDR3nt: TGTGCCAGCAGTTTTCACGGGACCCAGTACTTC
d_gene: TRBD1; v_gene: TRBV7-6; j_gene: TRBJ1-1; abundance: many; CDR3aa: CASSSRDRGFTEAFF; CDR3nt: TGTGCCAGCAGCTCTCGGGACAGGGGATTCACTGAAGCTTTCTTT
d_gene: .; v_gene: TRBV5-8; j_gene: TRBJ2-2; abundance: .; CDR3aa: CAGKTRNTGELFF; CDR3nt: TGTGCCGGAAAAACAAGAAACACCGGGGAGCTGTTTTTT
d_gene: TRBD2; v_gene: TRBV10-3; j_gene: TRBJ2-7; abundance: many; CDR3aa: CAISEAGRRYEQYF; CDR3nt: TGTGCCATCAGTGAAGCGGGGCGCCGATACGAGCAGTACTTC